This entry lists 30 T cell receptor beta chains sequenced from one sample in a study of cytomegalovirus exposure and HLA in healthy donors listed by TCRdb under 2017. Receptor libraries were prepared by the immunoSEQ multiplex PCR assay. The multiplex PCR relied on a mix of 60 forward primers for TCR Vbeta segments and 13 reverse primers for TCR Jbeta segments. Imported from immuneACCESS, the table was reduced by TCRdb to in-frame sequences with V and J called. These copies leave out some clones; in studies compared against another copy, an unresolved V gene accounts for under half, and the cause of the remainder is not known. Counted in this sample were 140,000 to 150,000 clones; about 73% of them appeared once. The top ten hold 2.5% to 3.5% of the sample. The specimen sequenced was PBMCs. All receptors derive from a man aged 40-49 years in good health and CMV-seropositive.

The gene calls are TRBV19 and TRBJ2-3; 13 nucleotides match TRBD2. Losses at the gene ends were 10 bases for V and 0 bases for J; bases not matched to a gene: 4. Germline CDR1 is LNHDA and CDR2 is SQIVND (reference sequence). The CDR3 totals 15 residues. For the CDR3, the DNA is TGTGCCACCGGGACTAGCGGGACTAGCACAGATACGCAGTATTTT. This translates into CATGTSGTSTDTQYF.

CDR3 amino acids: CASSSGTGVAGELFF. The CDR3 nucleotides read TGTGCCAGCAGCTCCGGGACAGGGGTCGCCGGGGAGCTGTTTTTT. The rearrangement uses TRBV7-2 and TRBJ2-2; 10 bases agree with TRBD1. Germline V CDR1 and CDR2: SGHTA, FQGNSA. The CDR3 contains 15 residues. With 4 bases clipped from V and 6 bases from J, the junction kept 5 bases outside the gene matches.

As DNA, the CDR3 is TGTGCCAGCAGCCTTCTGAGGGGGAGCTTCTTTGAGCAGTACTTC. It translates to CASSLLRGSFFEQYF. The rearrangement links TRBV6-1 to TRBJ2-7; the D gene is possibly TRBD1 (6 bases). The CDR3 spans 15 residues. Germline CDR1 is MNHNS and CDR2 is SASEGT. V was trimmed by 6 bases and J by 7 bases, leaving 22 bases between them.

The J gene is TRBJ1-5, the V gene TRBV11-2, with 9 nucleotides matching TRBD1. The CDR3 is made up of 14 amino acids. Germline loops: CDR1 SGHAT, CDR2 FQNNGV. V was pared by 5 bases and J by 7 bases, with 6 bases of the junction left unmatched. The CDR3 DNA sequence: TGTGCCAGCAGCCCACAGGGGGCCGGGCAGCCCCAGCATTTT. As protein: CASSPQGAGQPQHF. The full variable domain, completed using reference TRBV11-2 and TRBJ1-5, is EAGVAQSPRYKIIEKRQSVAFWCNPISGHATLYWYQQILGQGPKLLIQFQNNGVVDDSQLPKDRFSAERLKGVDSTLKIQPAKLEDSAVYLCASSPQGAGQPQHFGDGTRLSIL.

The chain links TRBV6-5 to TRBJ1-1; D is ambiguous. The CDR3 has 14 residues. V lost 0 bases and J 5 bases, leaving 10 bases between the germline ends. CDR1 is MNHEY and CDR2 is SVGAGI in the germline V gene. The CDR3 region is CASSYSSRATEAFF. CDR3 nucleotides: TGTGCCAGCAGTTACTCGTCGCGGGCAACTGAAGCTTTCTTT.

This rearrangement joins TRBV21-1 to TRBJ2-1; the listed D gene, TRBD2, was not tested against the DNA. TRBV21-1 is a known pseudogene. CDR3 length equals 18 residues. The CDR3 coding sequence is TGTGCCAGCAGCAAATCGGGTAGCCGGGAGGGGAGATACAATGAGCAGTTCTTC. Encoded protein: CASSKSGSREGRYNEQFF.

V is TRBV5-1 and J is TRBJ2-3; a possible D gene is TRBD2 (6 bases). This CDR3 is 12 amino acids long. The germline CDR1 and CDR2 sequences are SGHRS and YFSETQ. V lost 2 bases to trimming and J lost 6 bases, with 7 bases between them. The CDR3 is CASSLGGDTQYF. The DNA of the CDR3 is TGCGCCAGCAGCTTAGGAGGGGATACGCAGTATTTT. The whole variable domain, remainder taken from reference TRBV5-1 and TRBJ2-3, is KAGVTQTPRYLIKTRGQQVTLSCSPISGHRSVSWYQQTPGQGLQFLFEYFSETQRNKGNFPGRFSGRQFSNSRSEMNVSTLELGDSALYLCASSLGGDTQYFGPGTRLTVL.

CDR3 residues: CASSSQTSQYEQYF. The CDR3 nucleotides are TGCGCCAGCAGCTCGCAGACTAGTCAATACGAGCAGTACTTC. This sequence joins TRBV5-1 and TRBJ2-7; a weak D match, TRBD2 (6 bases). Deletions cut 3 bases from V and 4 bases from J, with 14 bases between. This CDR3 contains 14 residues. Germline V lookup: CDR1 SGHRS, CDR2 YFSETQ.

This sequence joins TRBV4-3 and TRBJ1-3; D is uncertain. Germline V gene lookup returns CDR1 LGHNA and CDR2 YSLEER. Trimming cost V 0 bases and J 1 base, with 7 bases left between them. The CDR3 contains 15 residues. CDR3 protein: CASSQDTGSGNTIYF. CDR3 DNA: TGCGCCAGCAGCCAAGATACGGGTTCTGGAAACACCATATATTTT.

The chain uses TRBV11-3 and TRBJ2-2; D perhaps matches TRBD2 (7 bases). Trimming shortened V by 4 bases and J by 5 bases, and 14 bases separated the two germline ends. The CDR3 spans 15 residues. Germline V lookup: CDR1 SGHNT, CDR2 YENEEA. The CDR3 loop reads CASSSVGRGTGELFF. The CDR3 DNA reads as TGTGCCAGCAGCTCTGTGGGGAGGGGGACCGGGGAGCTGTTTTTT.

This chain links TRBV11-3 with TRBJ1-4, with D perhaps TRBD1 (5 bases). The CDR3 loop spans 15 amino acids. Trimming cost V 0 bases and J 7 bases, with 12 bases left between them. The germline CDR1 and CDR2 sequences are SGHNT and YENEEA. CDR3 in amino acids: CASSLEAGIGEKLFF. In DNA, the CDR3 is TGTGCCAGCAGCTTAGAGGCAGGGATTGGTGAAAAACTGTTTTTT.

This chain connects TRBV28 to TRBJ2-7; 9 nucleotides match TRBD1. V trimming: 4 bases; J trimming: 5 bases; junction bases outside the gene matches: 6. Germline loops: CDR1 MDHEN, CDR2 SYDVKM. The CDR3 totals 14 residues. CDR3 region: CASSSGQGENEQYF. CDR3 DNA sequence: TGTGCCAGCAGTTCGGGACAGGGAGAAAACGAGCAGTACTTC.

The chain recombines TRBV19 with TRBJ2-3; 10 nucleotides align to TRBD2. The J segment lost 4 bases and the V segment lost 6 bases, leaving 4 bases of the junction unmatched. This CDR3 region has 14 residues. Germline lookup yields CDR1 LNHDA and CDR2 SQIVND (reference sequence). CDR3 amino acids: CASRLAGDSDTQYF. CDR3 DNA sequence: TGTGCCAGTAGGCTAGCGGGAGACTCAGATACGCAGTATTTT.

The gene calls are TRBV2 and TRBJ2-7; no clear D gene. The ends were cut back, 3 bases at V and 6 bases at J, with 18 bases in the middle. This CDR3 has 15 amino acids. The V gene's germline CDR1 is SNHLY and CDR2 FYNNEI. The CDR3 region has the DNA TGTGCCAGCAGTGAGACAACTTCCCGCAGCCTCGAGCAGTACTTC. Protein: CASSETTSRSLEQYF.

This chain joins TRBV7-7 and TRBJ1-3; D remains unclear. Germline-derived CDR1 and CDR2 are SSHAT and FNYEAQ (reference sequence). Trimming removed 5 bases from V and 4 bases from J, with 12 bases in between. This CDR3 has 14 amino acids. The CDR3 loop is CASSPDFGGNTIYF. Written as DNA, the CDR3 is TGTGCCAGCAGCCCCGACTTTGGCGGAAACACCATATATTTT. Filled out from reference TRBV7-7 and TRBJ1-3, the complete variable domain reads GAGVSQSPRYKVTKRGQDVTLRCDPISSHATLYWYQQALGQGPEFLTYFNYEAQPDKSGLPSDRFSAERPEGSISTLTIQRTEQRDSAMYRCASSPDFGGNTIYFGEGSWLTVV.

The chain couples TRBV18 to TRBJ2-7; 9 bases line up with TRBD1. Germline loops: CDR1 KGHSH, CDR2 LQKENI. The CDR3 is made up of 14 amino acids. With 5 bases clipped from V and 3 bases from J, the junction kept 5 bases outside the gene matches. The CDR3 spells CASSSQGANYEQYF. The CDR3 DNA reads as TGTGCCAGCTCATCACAGGGGGCAAACTACGAGCAGTACTTC. Based on the CDR3 plus reference TRBV18 and TRBJ2-7, the full variable domain is NAGVMQNPRHLVRRRGQEARLRCSPMKGHSHVYWYRQLPEEGLKFMVYLQKENIIDESGMPKERFSAEFPKEGPSILRIQQVVRGDSAAYFCASSSQGANYEQYFGPGTRLTVT.

This rearrangement joins TRBV5-1 to TRBJ2-1; D remains unclear. Per the germline V gene, CDR1 is SGHRS and CDR2 is YFSETQ. The CDR3 is 12 amino acids. With 0 bases removed from V and 6 bases from J, the gap between germline ends came to 4 bases. CDR3 region: CASSLDSNEQFF. For the CDR3, the DNA is TGCGCCAGCAGCTTGGACAGCAATGAGCAGTTCTTC. Full variable domain (missing parts from reference TRBV5-1 and TRBJ2-1): KAGVTQTPRYLIKTRGQQVTLSCSPISGHRSVSWYQQTPGQGLQFLFEYFSETQRNKGNFPGRFSGRQFSNSRSEMNVSTLELGDSALYLCASSLDSNEQFFGPGTRLTVL.

The genes are TRBV27 and TRBJ2-3, with a tentative D call TRBD2 (6 bases). V was shortened by 0 bases and J by 3 bases, with 28 bases between the two germline ends. This CDR3 region has 21 residues. The V gene's germline CDR1 is MNHEY and CDR2 SMNVEV (reference sequence). The CDR3 region has the DNA TGTGCCAGCAGTTTATCTCGGGCGTTGACTAGACTATCAAGCAAAACAGATACGCAGTATTTT. Its translation: CASSLSRALTRLSSKTDTQYF.

This chain connects TRBV14 to TRBJ2-7; D is possibly TRBD1 (6 bases). V was clipped by 5 bases and J by 4 bases, with 18 bases between them. Germline-derived CDR1 and CDR2 are SGHDN and FVKESK. This CDR3 spans 15 amino acids. The CDR3 nucleotides are TGTGCCAGCAGCTCCTGGACAGCTGGGGCTTACGAGCAGTACTTC. Its protein is CASSSWTAGAYEQYF.

V gene TRBV19 combines with J gene TRBJ2-3, with D hard to call. Trimming removed 7 bases at V and 0 bases at J, with 14 bases between. Per germline, CDR1 LNHDA and CDR2 SQIVND (reference sequence). CDR3 length: 15 amino acids. The CDR3 here is CASNLAGTSTDTQYF. CDR3 DNA: TGTGCCAGTAATTTGGCAGGTACTAGCACAGATACGCAGTATTTT. Complete variable domain (other parts from reference TRBV19 and TRBJ2-3): DGGITQSPKYLFRKEGQNVTLSCEQNLNHDAMYWYRQDPGQGLRLIYYSQIVNDFQKGDIAEGYSVSREKKESFPLTVTSAQKNPTAFYLCASNLAGTSTDTQYFGPGTRLTVL.

The gene calls are TRBV5-1 and TRBJ2-7, with 11 bases aligning to TRBD2. There are 15 residues in the CDR3. V lost 4 bases and J lost 5; bases outside the gene matches: 8. Germline V gene data show CDR1 as SGHRS and CDR2 as YFSETQ. CDR3 protein: CASSGGPGLADEQYF. The CDR3, as DNA: TGCGCCAGCAGCGGGGGCCCGGGACTAGCGGACGAGCAGTACTTC.

The chain combines TRBV19 with TRBJ2-1; 8 nucleotides match TRBD2. Germline assignment: CDR1 LNHDA and CDR2 SQIVND (reference sequence). The CDR3 is 15 residues long. V trimming: 1 base; J trimming: 6 bases; junction bases outside the gene matches: 5. The CDR3 sequence is CASSIGPAGANEQFF. CDR3 nucleotide sequence: TGTGCCAGTAGTATAGGCCCAGCGGGAGCCAATGAGCAGTTCTTC.

The chain links TRBV27 to TRBJ1-5; 11 nucleotides line up with TRBD1. The trim removed 3 bases at V and 2 bases at J, leaving 6 bases unmatched. The CDR3 totals 17 residues. Germline V gene sequence: CDR1 MNHEY, CDR2 SMNVEV (reference sequence). The CDR3 DNA follows: TGTGCCAGCAGTTTTGACCGGACAGGGGGCGGCAATCAGCCCCAGCATTTT. It specifies CASSFDRTGGGNQPQHF.

This clone was counted only a few times. The chain employs TRBV10-3 and TRBJ2-1, with 12 nucleotides matching TRBD2. The CDR3 contains 14 residues. V was pared by 10 bases and J by 7 bases, with 8 bases of the junction left unmatched. Germline V gene lookup returns CDR1 ENHRY and CDR2 SYGVKD. CDR3 region: CATGLAGTLNEQFF. The CDR3 nucleotides read TGTGCCACCGGACTAGCGGGAACGCTTAATGAGCAGTTCTTC.

V gene TRBV2 combines with J gene TRBJ2-5; TRBD2 agrees at 8 bases. CDR1 is SNHLY, CDR2 FYNNEI, per germline. The CDR3 is made up of 12 amino acids. With V trimmed by 7 bases and J by 5 bases, 3 bases remained unmatched. The CDR3 sequence is CASTRGGETQYF. The DNA of the CDR3 is TGTGCCAGCACCCGGGGGGGGGAGACCCAGTACTTC.

The chain recombines TRBV7-3 with TRBJ2-2, with D perhaps TRBD1 (6 bases). The CDR3 runs 15 residues. The V end lost 4 bases, the J end lost 0 bases, and 9 bases lay between the germline ends. The germline CDR1 and CDR2 sequences are SGHTA and FQGTGA. CDR3 nucleotides: TGTGCCAGCAGCTCGGGACATGCGAACACCGGGGAGCTGTTTTTT. As protein: CASSSGHANTGELFF.

The J gene is TRBJ2-5, the V gene TRBV5-1; D may be TRBD2 (6 bases). Germline CDR1 SGHRS, CDR2 YFSETQ. Between the trimmed V and J ends, which lost 3 bases and 2 bases, there was a span of 11 bases. The CDR3 totals 14 residues. CDR3 loop: CASSSRLGQETQYF. The CDR3 region has the DNA TGCGCCAGCAGCTCAAGACTAGGTCAAGAGACCCAGTACTTC. The full variable domain, its missing parts supplied by reference TRBV5-1 and TRBJ2-5, is KAGVTQTPRYLIKTRGQQVTLSCSPISGHRSVSWYQQTPGQGLQFLFEYFSETQRNKGNFPGRFSGRQFSNSRSEMNVSTLELGDSALYLCASSSRLGQETQYFGPGTRLLVL.

This chain connects TRBV5-4 to TRBJ2-7; D perhaps matches TRBD1 (6 bases). Germline CDR1 reads SGHNT; CDR2 reads YYREEE (reference sequence). Trimming pared 0 bases from V and 3 bases from J, leaving 13 bases between. The length of the CDR3 is 15 residues. CDR3 protein: CASSLGQGSIYEQYF. The CDR3 DNA sequence: TGTGCCAGCAGCTTGGGCCAGGGGTCTATCTACGAGCAGTACTTC.

V usage is TRBV5-1 and J usage is TRBJ1-3; D ambiguous. The ends were cut back, 0 bases at V and 3 bases at J, with 4 bases in the middle. The CDR3 extends over 13 amino acids. Germline-derived CDR1 and CDR2 are SGHRS and YFSETQ. CDR3 in amino acids: CASSLDLGNTIYF. In DNA, the CDR3 is TGCGCCAGCAGCTTGGATCTTGGAAACACCATATATTTT.

This rearrangement joins TRBV7-2 to TRBJ2-5; D possibly corresponds to TRBD1 (6 bases). This CDR3 contains 13 residues. With 6 bases removed from V and 5 bases from J, the gap between germline ends came to 13 bases. Germline CDR1 SGHTA, CDR2 FQGNSA. The CDR3: CASSEQGKETQYF. CDR3 sequence (DNA): TGTGCCAGCAGTGAGCAGGGGAAGGAGACCCAGTACTTC.